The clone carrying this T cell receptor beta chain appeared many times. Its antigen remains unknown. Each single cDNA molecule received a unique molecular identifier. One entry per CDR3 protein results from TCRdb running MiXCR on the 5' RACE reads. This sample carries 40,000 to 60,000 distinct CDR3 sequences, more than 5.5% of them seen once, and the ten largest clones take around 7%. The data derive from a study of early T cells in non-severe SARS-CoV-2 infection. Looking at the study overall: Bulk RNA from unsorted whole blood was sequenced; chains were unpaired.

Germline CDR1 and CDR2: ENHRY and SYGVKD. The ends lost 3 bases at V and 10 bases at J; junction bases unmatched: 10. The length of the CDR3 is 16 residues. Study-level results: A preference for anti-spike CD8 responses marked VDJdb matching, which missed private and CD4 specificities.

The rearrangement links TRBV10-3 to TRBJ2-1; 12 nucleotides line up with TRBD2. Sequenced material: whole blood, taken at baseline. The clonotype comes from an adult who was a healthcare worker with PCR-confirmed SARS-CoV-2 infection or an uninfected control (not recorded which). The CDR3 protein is CAISDGTSGPRGEQFF. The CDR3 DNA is TGTGCCATCAGTGATGGGACTAGCGGGCCGAGGGGAGAGCAGTTCTTC.